Presented here are 5 T cell receptor beta chains from one specimen sequenced in a study of blood T cells in healthy people across ages. A sample-barcoded 5' primer and a J-beta primer mix were used in a second PCR of roughly 7 to 11 cycles. Each CDR3 protein gets one entry after TCRdb re-called the 5' RACE reads with MiXCR. The sample records over 700,000 distinct CDR3 sequences, 20% to 30% being singletons. The same data also went into a second study, on T cells of mothers and their children.

The sample comprised blood. These receptor sequences come from a boy aged 5-17 years in good health.

This clonotype was observed a few times. The V and J genes are TRBV20-1 and TRBJ2-7; D possibly corresponds to TRBD2 (5 bases). Germline V gene lookup returns CDR1 DFQATT and CDR2 SNEGSKA (reference sequence). The CDR3 spans 13 residues. Trimming removed 7 bases from V and 3 bases from J, with 16 bases in between. The CDR3 DNA reads as TGCAGTGTGAGGGTAGGAGATAACTACGAGCAGTACTTC. It codes for CSVRVGDNYEQYF.

The chain couples TRBV28 to TRBJ2-5; tentative D call: TRBD2 (6 bases). The CDR3 contains 15 residues. The germline V gene has CDR1 MDHEN and CDR2 SYDVKM. Trimming shortened V by 1 base and J by 5 bases, and 14 bases separated the two germline ends. The CDR3 sequence is CASSLLLAREETQYF. Here the CDR3 DNA reads TGTGCCAGCAGTTTATTACTAGCCCGGGAGGAGACCCAGTACTTC.

The J gene is TRBJ2-5, the V gene TRBV25-1; maybe TRBD2 (5 bases). The germline V gene encodes CDR1 MGHDK and CDR2 SYGVNS. The V end lost 2 bases, the J end lost 2 bases, and 9 bases lay between the germline ends. There are 14 residues in the CDR3. The chain's CDR3 is CASSEVRLQETQYF. For the CDR3, the DNA is TGTGCCAGCAGTGAAGTACGACTACAAGAGACCCAGTACTTC.

The chain links TRBV6-5 to TRBJ1-4; maybe TRBD1 (5 bases). V lost 5 bases to trimming and J lost 7 bases, with 14 bases between them. CDR1 is MNHEY, CDR2 SVGAGI, per germline. CDR3 size: 14 residues. CDR3 coding DNA: TGTGCCAGCAGTCCTTTGGGGGAGGGTGAAAAACTGTTTTTT. Protein sequence: CASSPLGEGEKLFF.

The chain carries TRBV5-4 and TRBJ2-5; 10 bases match TRBD2. The J call is in doubt because the DNA end fits TRBJ2-1 better. Germline assignment: CDR1 SGHNT and CDR2 YYREEE (reference sequence). The CDR3 length is 15 residues. CDR3 residues: CASSFVLAGNNEQFF. The CDR3 DNA is TGTGCCAGCAGCTTCGTACTAGCGGGGAACAATGAGCAGTTCTTC.